This is a list of T cell receptor beta chains from one sample in a study of CD8 T cells in ankylosing spondylitis. TCRdb ran MiXCR on the 5' RACE reads and lists one entry per CDR3 protein. The table shows 150,000 or so distinct CDR3 sequences, with around a third occurring only once. Material for sequencing was synovial fluid, either unsorted or a sorted T cell fraction (not recorded which). These receptors all stem from a male donor with ankylosing spondylitis. Both conserved end residues are part of each CDR3. The order of the fields is D gene, V gene, clone size, J gene, CDR3 protein, CDR3 DNA. The D gene is left open where the match is weak. The size of a clone is reported for some rows only, either as once, few or many, or as a class for expanded clones.

d_gene: TRBD1; v_gene: TRBV6-5; abundance: few; j_gene: TRBJ2-1; CDR3aa: CASRYLGTGSNEQFF; CDR3nt: TGTGCCAGCAGGTACCTTGGGACAGGGTCCAATGAGCAGTTCTTC
d_gene: NA; v_gene: TRBV6-1; abundance: NA; j_gene: TRBJ2-5; CDR3aa: CASTLYGARSETQYF; CDR3nt: TGTGCCAGCACCCTGTACGGGGCTAGGTCGGAGACCCAGTACTTC
d_gene: NA; v_gene: TRBV19; abundance: NA; j_gene: TRBJ2-3; CDR3aa: CASSTERAQYF; CDR3nt: TGTGCCAGTAGTACCGAACGGGCGCAGTATTTT
d_gene: NA; v_gene: TRBV28; abundance: NA; j_gene: TRBJ1-4; CDR3aa: CASEGKEEKLFF; CDR3nt: TGTGCCAGCGAGGGAAAGGAGGAAAAACTGTTTTTT
d_gene: NA; v_gene: TRBV20-1; abundance: NA; j_gene: TRBJ1-6; CDR3aa: CSARDSREPLHF; CDR3nt: TGCAGTGCTAGAGATAGTAGGGAACCCCTCCACTTT
d_gene: NA; v_gene: TRBV20-1; abundance: NA; j_gene: TRBJ2-3; CDR3aa: CSAGFIDTQYF; CDR3nt: TGCAGTGCGGGATTCATAGATACGCAGTATTTT
d_gene: TRBD1; v_gene: TRBV7-2; abundance: NA; j_gene: TRBJ2-3; CDR3aa: CASSYRQGSDTQYF; CDR3nt: TGTGCCAGCAGCTATAGACAGGGGTCAGATACGCAGTATTTT
d_gene: NA; v_gene: TRBV2; abundance: NA; j_gene: TRBJ2-7; CDR3aa: CASSVPHQSYEQYF; CDR3nt: TGTGCCAGCAGTGTTCCCCACCAGAGCTACGAGCAGTACTTC
d_gene: NA; v_gene: TRBV7-8; abundance: few; j_gene: TRBJ2-7; CDR3aa: CASSLYGRWDSYEQYF; CDR3nt: TGTGCCAGCAGCTTATACGGACGGTGGGACTCCTACGAGCAGTACTTC
d_gene: NA; v_gene: TRBV5-1; abundance: few; j_gene: TRBJ2-1; CDR3aa: CASSLLRGGNEQFF; CDR3nt: TGCGCCAGCAGCTTGTTGCGGGGTGGGAATGAGCAGTTCTTC
d_gene: TRBD1; v_gene: TRBV18; abundance: few; j_gene: TRBJ1-5; CDR3aa: CASSRQGGQPQHF; CDR3nt: TGTGCCAGCTCACGACAGGGAGGCCAGCCCCAGCATTTT
d_gene: NA; v_gene: TRBV7-3; abundance: few; j_gene: TRBJ1-1; CDR3aa: CASSLDPATEAFF; CDR3nt: TGTGCCAGCAGCTTAGACCCCGCCACTGAAGCTTTCTTT
d_gene: NA; v_gene: TRBV20-1; abundance: NA; j_gene: TRBJ2-1; CDR3aa: CSAREGGRGWGQFF; CDR3nt: TGCAGTGCTAGAGAAGGTGGCAGGGGCTGGGGCCAGTTCTTC
d_gene: NA; v_gene: TRBV7-2; abundance: NA; j_gene: TRBJ1-1; CDR3aa: CASSLYRDNTEAFF; CDR3nt: TGTGCCAGCAGCCTCTACAGGGATAACACTGAAGCTTTCTTT
d_gene: TRBD1; v_gene: TRBV5-1; abundance: few; j_gene: TRBJ1-2; CDR3aa: CASRTSGQGDDYGYTF; CDR3nt: TGCGCCAGCAGAACCTCGGGACAGGGGGACGACTATGGCTACACCTTC
d_gene: NA; v_gene: TRBV7-9; abundance: many; j_gene: TRBJ2-4; CDR3aa: CASSLDLGIQYF; CDR3nt: TGTGCCAGCAGCTTAGATCTTGGCATTCAGTACTTC
d_gene: TRBD2; v_gene: TRBV29-1; abundance: NA; j_gene: TRBJ2-3; CDR3aa: CSVEARLAGSTDTQYF; CDR3nt: TGCAGCGTTGAAGCCCGACTAGCGGGAAGCACAGATACGCAGTATTTT
d_gene: TRBD2; v_gene: TRBV5-1; abundance: NA; j_gene: TRBJ2-7; CDR3aa: CASSLSSGSYEQYF; CDR3nt: TGCGCCAGCAGCTTGTCTAGCGGGAGCTACGAGCAGTACTTC
d_gene: NA; v_gene: TRBV20-1; abundance: NA; j_gene: TRBJ2-7; CDR3aa: CSARDSQRHEQYF; CDR3nt: TGCAGTGCTAGAGACTCCCAGCGCCACGAGCAGTACTTC
d_gene: NA; v_gene: TRBV29-1; abundance: NA; j_gene: TRBJ2-1; CDR3aa: CSVEGVEYNEQFF; CDR3nt: TGCAGCGTTGAAGGGGTAGAATACAATGAGCAGTTCTTC
d_gene: NA; v_gene: TRBV6-1; abundance: NA; j_gene: TRBJ2-2; CDR3aa: CASSFGTFANTGELFF; CDR3nt: TGTGCCAGCAGCTTCGGGACTTTCGCGAACACCGGGGAGCTGTTTTTT
d_gene: NA; v_gene: TRBV12-3/TRBV12-4; abundance: NA; j_gene: TRBJ1-4; CDR3aa: CASSDTQGDDEKLFF; CDR3nt: TGTGCCAGCAGTGACACACAGGGCGACGATGAAAAACTGTTTTTT
d_gene: TRBD1; v_gene: TRBV5-1; abundance: NA; j_gene: TRBJ2-7; CDR3aa: CASSPRTGGYEQYF; CDR3nt: TGTGCCAGCAGCCCTAGGACAGGGGGCTACGAGCAGTACTTC
d_gene: NA; v_gene: TRBV12-3/TRBV12-4; abundance: few; j_gene: TRBJ1-4; CDR3aa: CASSLQRGNEKLFF; CDR3nt: TGTGCCAGCAGTTTACAGCGGGGTAATGAAAAACTGTTTTTT
d_gene: NA; v_gene: TRBV27; abundance: few; j_gene: TRBJ2-6; CDR3aa: CASSFSDGANVLTF; CDR3nt: TGTGCCAGCAGTTTTTCCGATGGGGCCAACGTCCTGACTTTC
d_gene: NA; v_gene: TRBV28; abundance: NA; j_gene: TRBJ2-5; CDR3aa: CASSYPALETQYF; CDR3nt: TGTGCCAGCAGTTACCCAGCGTTGGAGACCCAGTACTTC
d_gene: NA; v_gene: TRBV20-1; abundance: many; j_gene: TRBJ1-2; CDR3aa: CSAALGTDGYTF; CDR3nt: TGCAGTGCCGCCCTAGGGACGGATGGCTACACCTTC
d_gene: NA; v_gene: TRBV27; abundance: few; j_gene: TRBJ1-1; CDR3aa: CASSSREEAFF; CDR3nt: TGTGCCAGCAGTTCCCGAGAAGAAGCTTTCTTT
d_gene: NA; v_gene: TRBV10-3; abundance: NA; j_gene: TRBJ2-2; CDR3aa: CAISEKGTTGELFF; CDR3nt: TGTGCCATCAGTGAGAAGGGGACGACCGGGGAGCTGTTTTTT
d_gene: NA; v_gene: TRBV7-2; abundance: NA; j_gene: TRBJ1-6; CDR3aa: CASSLGARNSPLHF; CDR3nt: TGTGCCAGCAGCCTAGGGGCGCGCAATTCACCCCTCCACTTT
d_gene: NA; v_gene: TRBV20-1; abundance: NA; j_gene: TRBJ2-7; CDR3aa: CSAKTVQRGTAYEQYF; CDR3nt: TGCAGTGCTAAGACCGTTCAGCGGGGGACAGCCTACGAGCAGTACTTC
d_gene: TRBD1; v_gene: TRBV12-3/TRBV12-4; abundance: NA; j_gene: TRBJ2-2; CDR3aa: CASSLTAGGTGELFF; CDR3nt: TGTGCCAGCAGTTTGACGGCAGGGGGCACCGGGGAGCTGTTTTTT
d_gene: NA; v_gene: TRBV7-9; abundance: medium-sized; j_gene: TRBJ1-1; CDR3aa: CASSSTQVVGSSEAFF; CDR3nt: TGTGCCAGCAGCTCGACTCAGGTTGTTGGCAGTTCTGAAGCTTTCTTT
d_gene: TRBD1; v_gene: TRBV20-1; abundance: NA; j_gene: TRBJ1-1; CDR3aa: CSATKTGTMNTEAFF; CDR3nt: TGCAGTGCCACCAAGACAGGGACTATGAACACTGAAGCTTTCTTT
d_gene: TRBD1; v_gene: TRBV20-1; abundance: NA; j_gene: TRBJ1-2; CDR3aa: CSASGLPGGYGYTF; CDR3nt: TGCAGTGCTAGCGGGTTGCCAGGGGGCTATGGCTACACCTTC
d_gene: TRBD1; v_gene: TRBV7-8; abundance: NA; j_gene: TRBJ2-3; CDR3aa: CASSLRDSGTDTQYF; CDR3nt: TGTGCCAGCAGCTTACGGGACAGTGGGACAGATACGCAGTATTTT
d_gene: NA; v_gene: TRBV29-1; abundance: NA; j_gene: TRBJ1-4; CDR3aa: CSVGKGGEKLFF; CDR3nt: TGCAGCGTTGGGAAAGGGGGTGAAAAACTGTTTTTT
d_gene: NA; v_gene: TRBV20-1; abundance: NA; j_gene: TRBJ1-1; CDR3aa: CSTSEGLNTEAFF; CDR3nt: TGCAGCACCTCCGAGGGGTTGAACACTGAAGCTTTCTTT
d_gene: TRBD1; v_gene: TRBV20-1; abundance: few; j_gene: TRBJ1-2; CDR3aa: CSAREGGRDRGGGYTF; CDR3nt: TGCAGTGCTAGAGAGGGAGGTCGGGACAGGGGGGGAGGCTACACCTTC
d_gene: NA; v_gene: TRBV11-2; abundance: few; j_gene: TRBJ2-1; CDR3aa: CASSPSPRLLKGCNEQFF; CDR3nt: TGTGCCAGCAGCCCAAGTCCGCGACTTCTCAAGGGGTGCAATGAGCAGTTCTTC
d_gene: TRBD2; v_gene: TRBV2; abundance: NA; j_gene: TRBJ2-7; CDR3aa: CASVQGGLAGAEQYF; CDR3nt: TGTGCCAGCGTTCAGGGGGGACTAGCGGGAGCCGAGCAGTACTTC
d_gene: NA; v_gene: TRBV28; abundance: NA; j_gene: TRBJ2-5; CDR3aa: CASSLPQQETQYF; CDR3nt: TGTGCCAGCAGTTTACCGCAACAAGAGACCCAGTACTTC
d_gene: NA; v_gene: TRBV12-3/TRBV12-4; abundance: few; j_gene: TRBJ2-7; CDR3aa: CASLPGGGSYEQYF; CDR3nt: TGTGCCAGCCTCCCGGGCGGAGGCTCCTACGAGCAGTACTTC
d_gene: TRBD2; v_gene: TRBV20-1; abundance: few; j_gene: TRBJ2-3; CDR3aa: CSAESGSSGTDTQYF; CDR3nt: TGCAGTGCTGAGAGCGGGAGTTCCGGGACAGATACGCAGTATTTT
d_gene: NA; v_gene: TRBV5-1; abundance: NA; j_gene: TRBJ2-2; CDR3aa: CATSTGGNTGELFF; CDR3nt: TGCGCCACTTCTACCGGGGGAAACACCGGGGAGCTGTTTTTT
d_gene: NA; v_gene: TRBV19; abundance: many; j_gene: TRBJ1-5; CDR3aa: CAGQGSGNQPQHF; CDR3nt: TGTGCCGGCCAGGGTTCGGGCAATCAGCCCCAGCATTTT
d_gene: NA; v_gene: TRBV6-1; abundance: NA; j_gene: TRBJ2-1; CDR3aa: CASKKLVGTQGNEQFF; CDR3nt: TGTGCCAGCAAAAAACTTGTGGGAACACAAGGGAATGAGCAGTTCTTC
d_gene: NA; v_gene: TRBV6-5; abundance: NA; j_gene: TRBJ2-7; CDR3aa: CASRRRTGEQYF; CDR3nt: TGTGCCAGCAGGCGTCGTACGGGTGAGCAGTACTTC
d_gene: TRBD1; v_gene: TRBV27; abundance: few; j_gene: TRBJ2-6; CDR3aa: CASGYRGLSSGANVLTF; CDR3nt: TGTGCCAGCGGATACAGGGGGCTAAGTTCTGGGGCCAACGTCCTGACTTTC
d_gene: NA; v_gene: TRBV5-6; abundance: few; j_gene: TRBJ2-1; CDR3aa: CASSQKGLLSYNEQFF; CDR3nt: TGTGCCAGCAGCCAGAAGGGACTTCTCTCCTACAATGAGCAGTTCTTC
d_gene: NA; v_gene: TRBV7-3; abundance: NA; j_gene: TRBJ1-1; CDR3aa: CASSLAGVDEAFF; CDR3nt: TGTGCCAGCAGCTTAGCAGGGGTGGATGAAGCTTTCTTT
d_gene: TRBD2; v_gene: TRBV11-1; abundance: many; j_gene: TRBJ2-3; CDR3aa: CASSLASPWLAGELPRGDTQYF; CDR3nt: TGTGCCAGCAGCTTAGCTTCGCCGTGGCTAGCGGGAGAGTTGCCCCGGGGAGATACGCAGTATTTT
d_gene: NA; v_gene: TRBV20-1; abundance: NA; j_gene: TRBJ1-3; CDR3aa: CSAPATSTIYF; CDR3nt: TGCAGTGCTCCAGCGACGAGCACCATATATTTT